This T cell receptor (beta chain) was captured by sequencing in a study of cytomegalovirus exposure and HLA in healthy donors. Overall study results and limits: In an earlier analysis, productive rearrangement rates for most beta V segments clustered near 87% or 30%.

Germline CDR1 and CDR2: SGHAT and FQNNGV. The V segment lost 8 bases and the J segment 7 bases; nucleotides outside the gene matches: 18. The length of the CDR3 is 16 residues. A multiplex PCR was run with 60 Vbeta primers and 13 Jbeta primers. The method was immunoSEQ multiplex PCR; TCRdb's version includes in-frame clones alone and lacks a portion of them. The sample carries about 120,000 clones, 70% to 80% recorded once. For this clone: Its antigen remains unknown.

This TCR came from a man between 18 and 35 years old in good health and CMV-seronegative. The chain is built from TRBV11-2 and TRBJ2-5; 8 nucleotides align to TRBD1. Material for sequencing was PBMCs. This CDR3 reads CASRRGGQSGQGTQYF. The CDR3, as DNA: TGTGCCAGCCGGCGTGGGGGCCAGTCCGGACAGGGGACCCAGTACTTC.